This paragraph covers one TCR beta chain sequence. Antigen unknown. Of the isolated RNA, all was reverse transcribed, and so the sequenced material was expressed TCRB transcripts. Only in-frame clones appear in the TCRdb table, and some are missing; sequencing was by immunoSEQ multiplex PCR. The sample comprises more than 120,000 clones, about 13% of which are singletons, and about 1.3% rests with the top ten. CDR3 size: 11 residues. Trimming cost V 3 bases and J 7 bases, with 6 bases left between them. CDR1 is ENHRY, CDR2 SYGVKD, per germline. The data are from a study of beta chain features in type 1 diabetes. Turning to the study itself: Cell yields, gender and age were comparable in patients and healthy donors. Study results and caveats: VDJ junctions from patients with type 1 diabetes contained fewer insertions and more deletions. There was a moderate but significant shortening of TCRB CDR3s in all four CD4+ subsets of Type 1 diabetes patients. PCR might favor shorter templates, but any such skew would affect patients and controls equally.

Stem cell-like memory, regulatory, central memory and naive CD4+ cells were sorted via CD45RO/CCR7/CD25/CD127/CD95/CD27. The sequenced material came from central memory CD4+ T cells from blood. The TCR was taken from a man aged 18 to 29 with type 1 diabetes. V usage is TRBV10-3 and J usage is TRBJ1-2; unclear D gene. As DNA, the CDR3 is TGTGCCATCAGTGACCTGGCTGGCTACACCTTC. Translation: CAISDLAGYTF.